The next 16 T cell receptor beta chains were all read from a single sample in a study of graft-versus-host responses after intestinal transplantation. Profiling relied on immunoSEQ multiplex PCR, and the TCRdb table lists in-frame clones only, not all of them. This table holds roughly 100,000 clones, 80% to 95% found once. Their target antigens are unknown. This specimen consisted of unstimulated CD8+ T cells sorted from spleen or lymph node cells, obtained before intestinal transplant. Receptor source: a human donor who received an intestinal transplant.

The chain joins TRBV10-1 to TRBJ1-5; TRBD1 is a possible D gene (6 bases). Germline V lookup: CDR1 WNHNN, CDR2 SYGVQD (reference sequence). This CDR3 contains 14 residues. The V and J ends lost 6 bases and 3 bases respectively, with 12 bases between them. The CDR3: CASRQGGYNQPQHF. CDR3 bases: TGCGCCAGCAGACAGGGAGGGTACAATCAGCCCCAGCATTTT.

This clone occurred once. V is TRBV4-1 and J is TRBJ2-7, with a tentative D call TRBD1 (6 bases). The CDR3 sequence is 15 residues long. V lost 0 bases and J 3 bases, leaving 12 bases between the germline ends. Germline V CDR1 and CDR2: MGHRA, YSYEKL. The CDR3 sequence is CASSQDGTLNYEQYF. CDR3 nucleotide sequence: TGCGCCAGCAGCCAAGATGGGACATTAAACTACGAGCAGTACTTC.

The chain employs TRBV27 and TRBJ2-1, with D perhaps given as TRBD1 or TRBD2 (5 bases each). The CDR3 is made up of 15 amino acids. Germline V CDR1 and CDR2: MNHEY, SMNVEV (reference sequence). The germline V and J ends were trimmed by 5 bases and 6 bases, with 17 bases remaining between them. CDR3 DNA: TGTGCCAGCAGTCCCCTGGGACGGAACTTCAATGAGCAGTTCTTC. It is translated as CASSPLGRNFNEQFF.

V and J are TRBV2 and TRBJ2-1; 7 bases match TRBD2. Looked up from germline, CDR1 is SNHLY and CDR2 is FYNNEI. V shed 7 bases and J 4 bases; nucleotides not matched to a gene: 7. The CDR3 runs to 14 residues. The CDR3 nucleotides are TGTGCCAGCATTGGTGGCGGGGGATACAATGAGCAGTTCTTC. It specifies CASIGGGGYNEQFF.

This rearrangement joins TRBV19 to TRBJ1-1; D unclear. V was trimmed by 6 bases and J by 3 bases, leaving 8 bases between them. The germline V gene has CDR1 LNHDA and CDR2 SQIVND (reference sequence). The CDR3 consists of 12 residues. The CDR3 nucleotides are TGTGCCAGTAGGCTCGGAGACACTGAAGCTTTCTTT. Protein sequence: CASRLGDTEAFF.

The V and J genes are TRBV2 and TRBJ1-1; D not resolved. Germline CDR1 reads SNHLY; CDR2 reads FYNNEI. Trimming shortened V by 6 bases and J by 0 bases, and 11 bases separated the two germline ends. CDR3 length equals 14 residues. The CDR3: CASSPSGLNTEAFF. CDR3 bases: TGTGCCAGCAGCCCCAGTGGATTGAACACTGAAGCTTTCTTT.

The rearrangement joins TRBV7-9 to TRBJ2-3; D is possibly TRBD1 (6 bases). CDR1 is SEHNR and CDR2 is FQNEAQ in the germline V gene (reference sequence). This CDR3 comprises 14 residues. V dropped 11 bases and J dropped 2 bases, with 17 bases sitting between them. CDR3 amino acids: CAGETGYITDTQYF. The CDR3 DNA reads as TGTGCCGGGGAGACAGGCTATATCACAGATACGCAGTATTTT.

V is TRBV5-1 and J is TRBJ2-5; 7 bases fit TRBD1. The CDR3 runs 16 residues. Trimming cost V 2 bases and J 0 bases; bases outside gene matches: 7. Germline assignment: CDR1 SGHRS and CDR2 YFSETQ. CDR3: CASSFTGTVYQETQYF. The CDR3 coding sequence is TGCGCCAGCAGCTTCACCGGGACAGTGTACCAAGAGACCCAGTACTTC.

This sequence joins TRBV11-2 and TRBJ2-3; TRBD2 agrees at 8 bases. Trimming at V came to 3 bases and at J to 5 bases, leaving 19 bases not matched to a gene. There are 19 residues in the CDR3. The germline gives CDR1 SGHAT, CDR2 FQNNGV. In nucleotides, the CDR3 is TGTGCCAGCAGCTTGACTACTCCGAACGGGGGGGACCCACGAGATACGCAGTATTTT. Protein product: CASSLTTPNGGDPRDTQYF. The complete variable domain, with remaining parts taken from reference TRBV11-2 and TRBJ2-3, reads EAGVAQSPRYKIIEKRQSVAFWCNPISGHATLYWYQQILGQGPKLLIQFQNNGVVDDSQLPKDRFSAERLKGVDSTLKIQPAKLEDSAVYLCASSLTTPNGGDPRDTQYFGPGTRLTVL.

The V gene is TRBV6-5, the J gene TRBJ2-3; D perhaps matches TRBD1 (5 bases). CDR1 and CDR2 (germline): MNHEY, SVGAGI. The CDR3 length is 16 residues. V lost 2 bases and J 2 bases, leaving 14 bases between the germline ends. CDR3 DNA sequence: TGTGCCAGCAGTTACGCAGGGCGGTCGGTCACAGATACGCAGTATTTT. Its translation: CASSYAGRSVTDTQYF.

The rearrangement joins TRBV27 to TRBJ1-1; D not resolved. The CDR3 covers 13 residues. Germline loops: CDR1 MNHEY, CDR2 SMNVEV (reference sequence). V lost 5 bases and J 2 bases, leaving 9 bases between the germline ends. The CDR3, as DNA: TGTGCCAGCAGTCTCGGATCTAACACTGAAGCTTTCTTT. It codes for CASSLGSNTEAFF.

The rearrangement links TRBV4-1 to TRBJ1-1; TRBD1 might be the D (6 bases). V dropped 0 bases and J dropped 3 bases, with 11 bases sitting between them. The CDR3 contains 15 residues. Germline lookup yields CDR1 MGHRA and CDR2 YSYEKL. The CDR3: CASSQEGKGDTEAFF. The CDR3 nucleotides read TGCGCCAGCAGCCAAGAGGGGAAGGGGGACACTGAAGCTTTCTTT.

The CDR3 DNA sequence: TGTGCCAGCAGCGATTCGAACGGGGGGGCCGGTTCCTACGAGCAGTACTTC. Translating gives CASSDSNGGAGSYEQYF. The J gene is TRBJ2-7, the V gene TRBV13; 8 bases align to TRBD2. The germline V gene has CDR1 PRHDT and CDR2 FYEKMQ (reference sequence). V shed 5 bases, J shed 1 base, and the junction held 13 bases outside the gene matches. The CDR3 extends over 17 amino acids.

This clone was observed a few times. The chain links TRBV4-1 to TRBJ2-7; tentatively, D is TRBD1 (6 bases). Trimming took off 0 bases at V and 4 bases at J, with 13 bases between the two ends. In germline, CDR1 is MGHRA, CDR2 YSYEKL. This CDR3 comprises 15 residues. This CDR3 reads CASSQDRGIRYEQYF. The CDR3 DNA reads TGCGCCAGCAGCCAAGATAGGGGGATCCGATACGAGCAGTACTTC.

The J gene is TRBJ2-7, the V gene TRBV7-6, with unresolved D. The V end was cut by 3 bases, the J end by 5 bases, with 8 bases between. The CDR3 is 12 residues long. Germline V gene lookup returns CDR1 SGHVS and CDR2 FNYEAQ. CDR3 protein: CASSLSEDEQYF. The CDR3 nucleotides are TGTGCCAGCAGCTTGAGTGAGGACGAGCAGTACTTC.

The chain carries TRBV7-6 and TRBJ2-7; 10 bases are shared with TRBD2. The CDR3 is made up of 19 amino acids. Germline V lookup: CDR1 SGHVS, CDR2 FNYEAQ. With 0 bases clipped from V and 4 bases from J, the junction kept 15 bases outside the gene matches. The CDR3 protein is CASSLALKAPSSGSYEQYF. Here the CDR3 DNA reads TGTGCCAGCAGCTTAGCGCTAAAGGCCCCGTCTAGCGGGAGTTACGAGCAGTACTTC.